The T cell receptor (beta chain) described here comes from a study of T cell repertoires in aging, cancer and after chemotherapy. Overall study results and limits: In cancer patients, declining TCR diversity with age involved lost richness and lost evenness.

For this clonotype: The antigen is undetermined.

Amplification of TCR beta used genomic DNA extracted from peripheral blood. The CDR3 loop spans 14 amino acids. V lost 4 bases, J lost 1 base, and 1 base stayed unmatched. Germline loops: CDR1 MNHEY, CDR2 SVGAGI. Multiplex touch-down PCR with TRB-A/B primers amplified rearranged V-D-J TRB sequences. TCRdb re-called the multiplex PCR reads through MiXCR, storing one row per CDR3 protein. Found here are under 2,500 distinct CDR3 sequences, more than 20% of them singletons; the top ten hold around 10%. The V call is TRBV6-5, the J call TRBJ2-3; 8 bases fit TRBD2. The sequence derives from a human donor with a solid tumor. The sample taken for sequencing was blood. CDR3 sequence (DNA): TGTGCCAGCAGTTCAGCGGGGGGCACAGATACGCAGTATTTT. Translation gives CASSSAGGTDTQYF.